Below, 25 T cell receptor beta chains from the same sample are listed, as sequenced in a study of beta chain features in type 1 diabetes. As every portion of the isolated RNA was reverse transcribed, the sequencing read expressed TCRB transcripts. This table comes from immunoSEQ multiplex PCR, and its TCRdb copy is limited to in-frame clones, with some not included. The sample consists of under 450,000 clones, about 15% of them appearing once. Sequenced input: naive CD4+ T cells from blood. The receptors stem from a young man in good health.

There are a few counts of this clone. Other DNA sequences in this sample translate to the same CDR3. J is TRBJ1-2 and V is TRBV7-9; the D is unclear. Germline values: CDR1 SEHNR, CDR2 FQNEAQ (reference sequence). Trimming shortened V by 5 bases and J by 4 bases, and 14 bases separated the two germline ends. CDR3 length: 14 residues. CDR3 bases: TGTGCCAGCAGCCCTCTAGGGTCTCTCTATGGCTACACCTTC. This gives the protein CASSPLGSLYGYTF.

This chain joins TRBV6-1 and TRBJ2-7; weak D call: TRBD1 (5 bases). Trimming pared 6 bases from V and 0 bases from J, leaving 9 bases between. The CDR3 consists of 13 residues. Germline V gene lookup returns CDR1 MNHNS and CDR2 SASEGT. The CDR3 protein is CASREQVSYEQYV. Here the CDR3 DNA reads TGTGCCAGCAGAGAACAGGTCTCCTACGAGCAGTACGTC.

This chain uses TRBV7-8 with TRBJ2-1; maybe TRBD2 (5 bases). Trimming shortened V by 5 bases and J by 4 bases, and 21 bases separated the two germline ends. This CDR3 is 17 amino acids long. Germline CDR1 SGHVS, CDR2 FQNEAQ. The CDR3 DNA follows: TGTGCCAGCAGCGGAGGTCGCGGTGAGCGGCAGTACAATGAGCAGTTCTTC. This sequence encodes CASSGGRGERQYNEQFF. Filled out from reference TRBV7-8 and TRBJ2-1, the complete variable domain reads GAGVSQSPRYKVAKRGQDVALRCDPISGHVSLFWYQQALGQGPEFLTYFQNEAQLDKSGLPSDRFFAERPEGSVSTLKIQRTQQEDSAVYLCASSGGRGERQYNEQFFGPGTRLTVL.

This rearrangement joins TRBV7-9 to TRBJ1-1; D is uncertain. CDR3 size: 12 residues. Germline V CDR1 and CDR2: SEHNR, FQNEAQ (reference sequence). Deletions cut 5 bases from V and 2 bases from J, with 6 bases between. The CDR3 is CASSHTNTEAFF. In DNA form, the CDR3 reads TGTGCCAGCAGCCACACAAACACTGAAGCTTTCTTT.

The chain couples TRBV2 to TRBJ1-5; D remains ambiguous. The CDR3 is made up of 14 amino acids. Germline CDR1 is SNHLY and CDR2 is FYNNEI. V lost 3 bases and J 4 bases, leaving 10 bases between the germline ends. The CDR3 loop is CASSDGRNNQPQHF. The CDR3 DNA is TGTGCCAGCAGTGACGGGCGTAATAATCAGCCCCAGCATTTT.

The rearrangement joins TRBV19 to TRBJ2-4; the D call may be TRBD1 or TRBD2 (5 bases each). The CDR3 covers 13 residues. Trimming removed 6 bases at V and 5 bases at J, with 11 bases between. The V gene's germline CDR1 is LNHDA and CDR2 SQIVND (reference sequence). The CDR3 DNA is TGTGCCAGTAGACCTGGGACGGAAAACATTCAGTACTTC. Protein sequence: CASRPGTENIQYF.

This clone showed up just a few times. This chain connects TRBV14 to TRBJ2-1; 8 nucleotides align to TRBD2. The germline gives CDR1 SGHDN, CDR2 FVKESK. The CDR3 length is 15 residues. Trimming removed 3 bases from V and 7 bases from J; junction bases left unmatched: 8. The CDR3 protein is CASSQVPGLVNEQFF. The CDR3 DNA follows: TGTGCCAGCAGCCAGGTCCCGGGACTAGTTAATGAGCAGTTCTTC.

The chain links TRBV9 to TRBJ2-3, with TRBD2 as a possible D gene (6 bases). V gave up 7 bases and J gave up 7 bases, with 16 bases separating them. Per germline, CDR1 SGDLS and CDR2 YYNGEE. CDR3 size: 13 residues. Here the CDR3 DNA reads TGTGCCAGCTCGCGGGACCCCACGCATACGCAGTATTTT. Translated, it gives CASSRDPTHTQYF. Variable domain in full (rest from reference TRBV9 and TRBJ2-3): DSGVTQTPKHLITATGQRVTLRCSPRSGDLSVYWYQQSLDQGLQFLIQYYNGEERAKGNILERFSAQQFPDLHSELNLSSLELGDSALYFCASSRDPTHTQYFGPGTRLTVL.

This chain connects TRBV18 to TRBJ1-2; D possibly corresponds to TRBD1 (5 bases). This CDR3 spans 14 amino acids. Germline V gene data show CDR1 as KGHSH and CDR2 as LQKENI. Trimming left V 3 bases short and J 7 bases short, with 15 bases between. CDR3 loop: CASSPRSPGGGYTF. CDR3 in DNA: TGTGCCAGCTCACCTCGAAGTCCCGGGGGTGGCTACACCTTC.

The rearrangement uses TRBV7-2 and TRBJ2-7; 10 nucleotides match TRBD2. The CDR3 is 16 amino acids. Germline CDR1 SGHTA, CDR2 FQGNSA. V lost 1 base and J lost 4; bases outside the gene matches: 7. The CDR3 bases are TGTGCCAGCAGCTTAGAGGCTAGCGGGAGTGGATACGAGCAGTACGTC. It translates to CASSLEASGSGYEQYV.

Only a few counts were recorded for this clone. The chain links TRBV4-1 to TRBJ2-3; D is ambiguous. This CDR3 comprises 12 residues. Germline CDR1 and CDR2: MGHRA and YSYEKL. The V end lost 2 bases, the J end lost 3 bases, and 3 bases lay between the germline ends. The CDR3 protein is CASSQSTDTQYF. Here the CDR3 DNA reads TGCGCCAGCAGCCAATCGACAGATACGCAGTATTTT.

This clone was seen only a few times. The V and J genes are TRBV9 and TRBJ1-2; TRBD1 is a possible D gene (5 bases). This CDR3 has 15 amino acids. Per the germline V gene, CDR1 is SGDLS and CDR2 is YYNGEE. V lost 0 bases and J 0 bases, leaving 9 bases between the germline ends. CDR3 region: CASSVDPGTNYGYTF. Written as DNA, the CDR3 is TGTGCCAGCAGCGTAGACCCAGGGACTAACTATGGCTACACCTTC.

The V and J genes are TRBV18 and TRBJ1-6, with a possible D match to TRBD1 (6 bases). V lost 0 bases to trimming and J lost 7 bases, with 13 bases between them. CDR1 KGHSH and CDR2 LQKENI come from the germline V gene. The CDR3 totals 16 residues. The CDR3 is CASSPPQGKGNSPLHF. The CDR3 DNA reads TGTGCCAGCTCACCACCCCAGGGGAAGGGAAATTCACCCCTCCACTTT.

This clone was seen more than once but under ten times. The chain links TRBV28 to TRBJ2-7; the D call may be TRBD1 or TRBD2 (5 bases each). The CDR3 loop spans 13 amino acids. Trimming cost V 1 base and J 12 bases, with 16 bases left between them. CDR1 MDHEN and CDR2 SYDVKM come from the germline V gene. The CDR3: CASSLSRGRGWYV. CDR3 in DNA: TGTGCCAGCAGTTTATCACGGGGCCGAGGGTGGTACGTC.

There are a few counts of this clone. The chain has TRBV14 and TRBJ2-7, with D tentatively TRBD1 (6 bases). CDR3 length: 14 residues. V lost 1 base, J lost 4 bases, and 11 bases lay in between. Germline loops: CDR1 SGHDN, CDR2 FVKESK. The CDR3 DNA follows: TGTGCCAGCAGCCAAGCGGGCAGGGGATACGAGCAGTACTTC. The encoded protein is CASSQAGRGYEQYF.

The chain links TRBV7-9 to TRBJ2-3; D is unresolved. The CDR3 has 14 residues. Deletions cut 5 bases from V and 0 bases from J, with 9 bases between. The V gene's germline CDR1 is SEHNR and CDR2 FQNEAQ (reference sequence). The CDR3 loop is CASSPEGSTDTQYF. CDR3 nucleotides: TGTGCCAGCAGCCCAGAAGGGAGCACAGATACGCAGTATTTT.

CDR3 region: CAWRDSPNTEAFF. CDR3 in DNA: TGTGCCTGGAGGGACAGTCCCAACACTGAAGCTTTCTTT. This chain links TRBV30 with TRBJ1-1, with D possibly TRBD1 on 6 matching bases. Germline V gene sequence: CDR1 GTSNPN, CDR2 SVGIG (reference sequence). V was trimmed by 3 bases and J by 2 bases, leaving 10 bases between them. This CDR3 region has 13 residues.

This clone occurred a few times. The V gene is TRBV7-2, the J gene TRBJ2-1; TRBD2 matches at 13 bases. J lost 2 bases, V lost 6 bases, and 1 base had no gene match. Germline V gene data show CDR1 as SGHTA and CDR2 as FQGNSA. The CDR3 has 15 residues. CDR3 protein: CASRGLAGAYNEQFF. DNA for the CDR3: TGTGCCAGCAGAGGACTAGCGGGGGCCTACAATGAGCAGTTCTTC.

This chain connects TRBV9 to TRBJ2-3; D remains ambiguous. Trimming removed 0 bases from V and 3 bases from J, with 17 bases in between. CDR1 is SGDLS and CDR2 is YYNGEE in the germline V gene. The CDR3 has 17 residues. This chain's CDR3 is CASSVDARKKSTDTQYF. CDR3 sequence (DNA): TGTGCCAGCAGCGTAGACGCAAGAAAGAAGAGTACAGATACGCAGTATTTT.

The rearrangement uses TRBV4-3 and TRBJ2-6, with 7 bases identical to TRBD1. J lost 0 bases, V lost 4 bases, and 12 bases had no gene match. Per germline, CDR1 LGHNA and CDR2 YSLEER. The CDR3 has 19 amino acids. The CDR3 bases are TGCGCCAGCAGCCTAGCGACAGGGATAGCTGCCTCTGGGGCCAACGTCCTGACTTTC. Its protein is CASSLATGIAASGANVLTF.

This clone showed up just a few times. J is TRBJ1-1 and V is TRBV28; D ambiguous. V lost 5 bases, J lost 2 bases, and 3 bases lay in between. CDR1 is MDHEN, CDR2 SYDVKM, per germline. This CDR3 has 11 amino acids. CDR3 residues: CASSINTEAFF. The CDR3 DNA sequence: TGTGCCAGCAGTATTAACACTGAAGCTTTCTTT.

This clone was seen a few times. The CDR3, as DNA: TGTGCCAGCAGCCCGAATGGGGAGGGAGAGGGTTCCTACGAGCAGTACGTC. Amino acids: CASSPNGEGEGSYEQYV. V and J are TRBV21-1 and TRBJ2-7; TRBD2, the D gene given by the table, was not confirmed from the DNA. TRBV21-1 is described as a pseudogene. CDR3 length: 17 amino acids.

The chain employs TRBV30 and TRBJ2-3; D might be TRBD1 (5 bases). The CDR3 totals 15 residues. The germline CDR1 and CDR2 sequences are GTSNPN and SVGIG (reference sequence). V was cut by 4 bases and J by 0 bases, with 14 bases left in between. The CDR3, as DNA: TGTGCCTGGAAACCAATAGGGGAAAGCACAGATACGCAGTATTTT. It yields the protein CAWKPIGESTDTQYF.

This clone was seen only a few times. The same CDR3 arises from other DNA sequences in this sample as well. The gene calls are TRBV18 and TRBJ2-7; D possibly corresponds to TRBD2 (5 bases). The germline V gene encodes CDR1 KGHSH and CDR2 LQKENI. The CDR3 is made up of 13 amino acids. Trimming removed 2 bases at V and 4 bases at J, with 9 bases between. CDR3 protein: CASSPSSSYEQYV. As DNA, the CDR3 is TGTGCCAGCTCACCATCTAGCTCGTACGAGCAGTACGTC.

CDR3 sequence reads: CAWRRLGNIEQFF. The CDR3 DNA sequence: TGTGCCTGGAGACGACTAGGCAATATAGAGCAGTTCTTC. The rearrangement links TRBV30 to TRBJ2-1; the D gene is possibly TRBD2 (6 bases). The CDR3 contains 13 residues. V was clipped by 3 bases and J by 10 bases, with 16 bases between them. The V gene's germline CDR1 is GTSNPN and CDR2 SVGIG (reference sequence).